This entry is about one T cell receptor beta chain. TCRdb's copy holds only in-frame clones and misses some; the assay was immunoSEQ multiplex PCR. This table has over 2,000,000 clones, roughly 93% appearing once. The sample belongs to a study of shared clonotypes between healthy human individuals. Between the trimmed V and J ends, which lost 0 bases and 5 bases, there was a span of 14 bases. The CDR3 totals 15 residues. Germline V gene lookup returns CDR1 SGHDT and CDR2 YYEEEE. The naive CD8 population came from CD45RO-negative cells selected for CCR7, without terminally differentiated effector memory CD45RA+ cells.

The source material was naive CD8+ T cells from PBMCs. The rearrangement joins TRBV5-6 to TRBJ1-2; D gene ambiguous. This sequence originates from a man aged 18 to 35 in good health. Some clones in this sample may be carry-over from other donors' samples. As DNA, the CDR3 is TGTGCCAGCAGCTTGGCAGTGGGTCTACGATATGGCTACACCTTC. Translating gives CASSLAVGLRYGYTF.